This TCR beta chain came from a study of response to subunit inactivated influenza vaccine. MiXCR was run by TCRdb on the RT-PCR reads, yielding one entry per CDR3 protein. The profile shows about 190,000 distinct CDR3 sequences, approximately 15% of them singletons. The CDR3 covers 18 residues. Germline lookup yields CDR1 SGHAT and CDR2 FQNNGV. V was clipped by 5 bases and J by 3 bases; unmatched bases: 16. This clonotype was seen more than once but under ten times. The origin of this receptor is a man in his fifties who received an inactivated influenza vaccine. This sample comprised CD8+ T cells sorted from PBMCs, obtained around 5 days after vaccination. The chain uses TRBV11-2 and TRBJ2-7; 10 bases align to TRBD2. The CDR3 spells CASSRTASLAGANYEQYF. For the CDR3, the DNA is TGTGCCAGCAGCCGAACCGCCTCGCTAGCGGGGGCCAACTACGAGCAGTACTTC.